This paragraph covers one T cell receptor (beta chain) sequence. What it binds is not known. The sample belongs to a study of cytomegalovirus exposure and HLA in healthy donors. Study findings and constraints: Researchers counted roughly 150 TCR beta chains as cytomegalovirus-associated.

Germline V gene data show CDR1 as MNHNS and CDR2 as SASEGT. There are 16 residues in the CDR3. V shed 4 bases, J shed 5 bases, and the junction held 7 bases outside the gene matches. Profiling relied on immunoSEQ multiplex PCR, and the TCRdb table lists in-frame clones only, not all of them. The sample consists of about 65,000 clones, 92% of them appearing once. The V call is TRBV6-1, the J call TRBJ2-2; 10 nucleotides agree with TRBD1. The sequenced sample was PBMCs. The TCR originated in a woman between 18 and 29 years old in good health and CMV-seronegative. Here the CDR3 DNA reads TGTGCCAGCAGTGGGGTCCAGGGACAGGGGACCGGGGAGCTGTTTTTT. This translates into CASSGVQGQGTGELFF.